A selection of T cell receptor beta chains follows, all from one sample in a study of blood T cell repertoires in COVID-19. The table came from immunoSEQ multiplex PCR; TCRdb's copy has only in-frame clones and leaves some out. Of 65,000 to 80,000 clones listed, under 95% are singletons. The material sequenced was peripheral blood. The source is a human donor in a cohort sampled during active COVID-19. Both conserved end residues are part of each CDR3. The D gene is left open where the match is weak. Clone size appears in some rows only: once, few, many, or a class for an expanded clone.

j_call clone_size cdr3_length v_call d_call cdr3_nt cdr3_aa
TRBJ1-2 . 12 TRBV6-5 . TGTGCCTCAGGCAGGCTCGGCTATGGCTACACCTTC CASGRLGYGYTF
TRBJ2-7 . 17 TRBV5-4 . TGTGCCAGCAGCCCTGAGGGAGGGATGCGAGGGGGTTACGAGCAGTACTTC CASSPEGGMRGGYEQYF
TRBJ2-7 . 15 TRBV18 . TGTGCCAGCTCACCAGGTCAGGGTAGGGTGAACGAGCAGTACTTC CASSPGQGRVNEQYF
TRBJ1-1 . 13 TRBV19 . TGTGCCAGTACAGGACAGCGGAGAGGTGAAGCTTTCTTT CASTGQRRGEAFF
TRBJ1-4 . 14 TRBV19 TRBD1 TGTGCCAGTAGTATACCTCAGGGGGGTGAAAAACTGTTTTTT CASSIPQGGEKLFF
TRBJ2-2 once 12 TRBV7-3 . TGTGCCAGCAGCCCAAGCCCCGGGGAGCTGTTTTTT CASSPSPGELFF
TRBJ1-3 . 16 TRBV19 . TGTGCCAGTAGTACGGGCGCAGGGGCGATCGGAAACACCATATATTTT CASSTGAGAIGNTIYF
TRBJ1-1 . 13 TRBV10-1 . TGCGCCAGCAGCTTACAGAGGAACACTGAAGCTTTCTTT CASSLQRNTEAFF
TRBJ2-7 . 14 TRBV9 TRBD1 TGTGCCAGCAGCGTGGGACAGCTGACCCACGAGCAGTACTTC CASSVGQLTHEQYF
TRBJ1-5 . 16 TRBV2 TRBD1 TGTGCCAGCAGTGATTTAGACAGGGGGTACAATCAGCCCCAGCATTTT CASSDLDRGYNQPQHF
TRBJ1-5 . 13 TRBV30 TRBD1 TGTGCCTGGAGTGGGACAGGGGGTCAGCCCCAGCATTTT CAWSGTGGQPQHF
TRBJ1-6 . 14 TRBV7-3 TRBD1 TGTGCCAGCAGCTTAGACAGGGTGAACTCACCCCTCCACTTT CASSLDRVNSPLHF
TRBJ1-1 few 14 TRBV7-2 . TGTGCCAGCAGCTTACTCGGACACCCTTCTCAAGCTTTCTTT CASSLLGHPSQAFF
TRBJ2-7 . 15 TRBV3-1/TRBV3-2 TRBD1 TGTGCCAGCAGCCAAGTTTGGACAGGGAACTACGAGCAGTACTTC CASSQVWTGNYEQYF
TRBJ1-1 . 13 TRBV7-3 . TGTGCCAGCAGCTCGGACAGGAACACTGAAGCTTTCTTT CASSSDRNTEAFF
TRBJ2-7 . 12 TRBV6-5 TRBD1 TGTGCCAGCAGTCCTGGGACAGGGTCAAAGTACTTC CASSPGTGSKYF
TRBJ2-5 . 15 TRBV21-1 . TGTGCCAGCAGCCGCCCCTGGAGGGTCGGAGAGACCCAGTACTTC CASSRPWRVGETQYF
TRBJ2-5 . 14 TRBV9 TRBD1 TGTGCCAGCAGCGTTCGACAGGGGGGAGAGACCCAGTACTTC CASSVRQGGETQYF
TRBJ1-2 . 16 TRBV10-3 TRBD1 TGTGCCATCAGTGAGTCGGGACAGACGAACTCCAATGGCTACACCTTC CAISESGQTNSNGYTF
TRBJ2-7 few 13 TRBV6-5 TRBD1 TGTGCCACCAGGGACAGGGGCCCCTACGAGCAGTACTTC CATRDRGPYEQYF
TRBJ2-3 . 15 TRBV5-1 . TGCGCCAGCAAACCGGGACACACTAGCACAGATACGCAGTATTTT CASKPGHTSTDTQYF
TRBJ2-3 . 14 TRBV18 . TGTGCCAGCTCACGACAGGAATACACAGATACGCAGTATTTT CASSRQEYTDTQYF
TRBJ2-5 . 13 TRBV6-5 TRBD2 TGTGCCAGCAGTCGCGGACTAGCCGAGACCCAGTACTTC CASSRGLAETQYF
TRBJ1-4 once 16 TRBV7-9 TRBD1 TGTGCCAGCAGCTATAGACAGGGGGCAACTAATGAAAAACTGTTTTTT CASSYRQGATNEKLFF
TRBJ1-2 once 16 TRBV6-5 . TGTGCCAGCAGTTACCTCGCAACTTTGGACAGTGAGGGCTACACCTTC CASSYLATLDSEGYTF
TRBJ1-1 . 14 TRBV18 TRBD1 TGTGCCAGCTCGCCGGGACAGTCGAACACTGAAGCTTTCTTT CASSPGQSNTEAFF
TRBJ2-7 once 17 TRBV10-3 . TGTGCCATCAGTGGGGGTCTACTAAGGGGATCCCCCTACGAGCAGTACTTC CAISGGLLRGSPYEQYF
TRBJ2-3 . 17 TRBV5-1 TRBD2 TGCGCCAGCAGCCTCCTCCTAGCGGGGGGGCCTACAGATACGCAGTATTTT CASSLLLAGGPTDTQYF
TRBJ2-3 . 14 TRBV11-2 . TGTGCCAGCAGCTTCCCGGTACGGACAGATACGCAGTATTTT CASSFPVRTDTQYF
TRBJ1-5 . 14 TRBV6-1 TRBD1 TGTGCCAGCAGTGAAGGACAGGGGTGGGAGCCCCAGCATTTT CASSEGQGWEPQHF
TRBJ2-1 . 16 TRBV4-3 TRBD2 TGCGCCAGCAGCCAACAAGGACTAGCGGGTAGCAATGAGCAGTTCTTC CASSQQGLAGSNEQFF
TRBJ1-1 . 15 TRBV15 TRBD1 TGTGCCACTCGGCAGGGGGGCACTGGGAACACTGAAGCTTTCTTT CATRQGGTGNTEAFF
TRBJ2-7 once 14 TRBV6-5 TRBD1 TGTGCCAGCAGTAGGGACAGGAGAACCTACGAGCAGTACTTC CASSRDRRTYEQYF
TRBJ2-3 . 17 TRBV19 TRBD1 TGTGCCAGTAGTACCCCTTATAGGGGGCGATTCCCAGATACGCAGTATTTT CASSTPYRGRFPDTQYF
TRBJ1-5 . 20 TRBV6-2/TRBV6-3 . TGTGCCAGCAGTTACTCAGCCGGGGTATCTGGAGTATATAGCAATCAGCCCCAGCATTTT CASSYSAGVSGVYSNQPQHF
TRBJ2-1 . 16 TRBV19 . TGTGCCAGTGGGCAGAAAACAACTCCCTCCTACAATGAGCAGTTCTTC CASGQKTTPSYNEQFF
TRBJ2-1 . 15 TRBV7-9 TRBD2 TGTGCCAGCAGCTTAAATAGCGGGGGCAACAATGAGCAGTTCTTC CASSLNSGGNNEQFF
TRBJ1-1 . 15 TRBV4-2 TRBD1 TGTGCCAGCAGCCAATCGGGACAGAGGAACACTGAAGCTTTCTTT CASSQSGQRNTEAFF
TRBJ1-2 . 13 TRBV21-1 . TGTGCCAGCAGCAATCGGGAGGGTGATGGCTACACCTTC CASSNREGDGYTF
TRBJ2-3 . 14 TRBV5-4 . TGTGCCAGCAGCTTGGGAGGAAGGGGAGATACGCAGTATTTT CASSLGGRGDTQYF
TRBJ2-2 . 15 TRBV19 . TGTGCCAGTAGTATATCAGGGGCCAACACCGGGGAGCTGTTTTTT CASSISGANTGELFF
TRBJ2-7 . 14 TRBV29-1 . TGCAGCGTCAGCCCCGGGGGGCCTACCTACGAGCAGTACTTC CSVSPGGPTYEQYF
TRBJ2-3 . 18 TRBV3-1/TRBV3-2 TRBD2 TGTGCCAGCAGCCAACTACGGACTAGCGTAAGCAGCACAGATACGCAGTATTTT CASSQLRTSVSSTDTQYF
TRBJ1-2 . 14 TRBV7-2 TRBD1 TGTGCCAGCAGCCCCCGGACAGGGTTTTATGGCTACACCTTC CASSPRTGFYGYTF
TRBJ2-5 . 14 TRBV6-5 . TGTGCCAGCAGTCCCATAGGGGGGGTCCTACTACCGTACTTC CASSPIGGVLLPYF